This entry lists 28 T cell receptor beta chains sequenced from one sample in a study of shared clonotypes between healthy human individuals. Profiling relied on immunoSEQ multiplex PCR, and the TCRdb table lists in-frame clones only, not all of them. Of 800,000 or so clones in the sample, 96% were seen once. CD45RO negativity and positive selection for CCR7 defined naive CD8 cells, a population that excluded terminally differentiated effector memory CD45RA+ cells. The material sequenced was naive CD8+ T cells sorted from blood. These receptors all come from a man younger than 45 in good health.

The CDR3 bases are TGTGCCAGTAGTATTCCGGGACAGCTAAACAATGAGCAGTTCTTC. It specifies CASSIPGQLNNEQFF. The chain employs TRBV19 and TRBJ2-1, with 7 bases fitting TRBD1. CDR1 LNHDA and CDR2 SQIVND come from the germline V gene (reference sequence). The CDR3 length is 15 residues. Losses at the gene ends were 3 bases for V and 5 bases for J; bases not matched to a gene: 7.

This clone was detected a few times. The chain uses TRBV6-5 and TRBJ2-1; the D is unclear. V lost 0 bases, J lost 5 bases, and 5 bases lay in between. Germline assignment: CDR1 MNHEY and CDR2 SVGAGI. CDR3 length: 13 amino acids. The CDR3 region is CASSYSTNNEQFF. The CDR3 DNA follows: TGTGCCAGCAGTTACTCGACGAACAATGAGCAGTTCTTC.

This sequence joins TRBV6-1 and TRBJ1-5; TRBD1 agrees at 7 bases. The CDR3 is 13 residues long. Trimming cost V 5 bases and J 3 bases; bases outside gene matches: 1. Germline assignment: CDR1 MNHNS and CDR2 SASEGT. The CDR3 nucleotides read TGTGCCAGCAGTACAGGGGTCAATCAGCCCCAGCATTTT. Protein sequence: CASSTGVNQPQHF.

CDR3 bases: TGTGCCAGCAAAGAGGGCTATGGCTACACCTTC. This translates into CASKEGYGYTF. The chain links TRBV9 to TRBJ1-2; D not certain. V lost 6 bases and J 4 bases, leaving 7 bases between the germline ends. The CDR3 is 11 residues long. Germline values: CDR1 SGDLS, CDR2 YYNGEE.

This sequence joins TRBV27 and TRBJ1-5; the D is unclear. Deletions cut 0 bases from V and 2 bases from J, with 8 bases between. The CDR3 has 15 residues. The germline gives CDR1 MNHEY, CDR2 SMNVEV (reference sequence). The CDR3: CASSLSGDGNQPQHF. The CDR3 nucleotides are TGTGCCAGCAGTTTATCTGGGGATGGCAATCAGCCCCAGCATTTT.

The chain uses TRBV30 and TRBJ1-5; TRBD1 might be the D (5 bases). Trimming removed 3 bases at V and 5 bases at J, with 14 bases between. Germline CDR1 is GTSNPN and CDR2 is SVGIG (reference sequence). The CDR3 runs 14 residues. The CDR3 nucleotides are TGTGCCTGGAGCACCCTGGGGGTTTATCAGCCCCAGCATTTT. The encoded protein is CAWSTLGVYQPQHF.

Here the CDR3 reads CASSKEYYEQYF. CDR3 bases: TGTGCCAGCAGCAAGGAGTACTACGAGCAGTACTTC. The chain employs TRBV21-1 and TRBJ2-7; TRBD2, the D gene given by the table, was not confirmed from the DNA. TRBV21-1 is designated a pseudogene. This CDR3 is 12 amino acids long.

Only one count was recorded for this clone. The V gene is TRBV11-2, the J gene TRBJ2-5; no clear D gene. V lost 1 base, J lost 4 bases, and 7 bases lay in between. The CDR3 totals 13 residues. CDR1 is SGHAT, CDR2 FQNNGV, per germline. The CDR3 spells CASSLAWGETQYF. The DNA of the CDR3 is TGTGCCAGCAGCTTAGCCTGGGGAGAGACCCAGTACTTC.

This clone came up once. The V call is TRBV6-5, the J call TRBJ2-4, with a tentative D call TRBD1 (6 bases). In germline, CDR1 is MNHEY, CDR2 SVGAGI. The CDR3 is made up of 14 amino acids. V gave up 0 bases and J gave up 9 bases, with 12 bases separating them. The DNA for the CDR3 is TGTGCCAGCAGTTACTCATCAGGGGCGGGCATTCAGTACTTC. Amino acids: CASSYSSGAGIQYF.

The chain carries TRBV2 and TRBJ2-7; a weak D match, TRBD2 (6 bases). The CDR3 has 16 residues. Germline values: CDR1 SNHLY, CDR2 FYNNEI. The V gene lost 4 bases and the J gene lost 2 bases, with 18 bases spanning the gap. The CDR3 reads CASSVATRGITYEQYF. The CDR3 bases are TGTGCCAGCAGTGTCGCGACTAGAGGCATCACCTACGAGCAGTACTTC.

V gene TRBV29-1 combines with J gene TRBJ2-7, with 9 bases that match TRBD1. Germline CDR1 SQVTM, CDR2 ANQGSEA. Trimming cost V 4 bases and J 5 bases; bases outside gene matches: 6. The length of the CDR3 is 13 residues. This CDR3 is CSVVGTGNHEQYF. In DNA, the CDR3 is TGCAGCGTTGTCGGGACAGGGAACCACGAGCAGTACTTC.

The CDR3 bases are TGTGCCAGCAGCTTCGTTGGTCCTAGCGGACAGCTTCAAGAGACCCAGTACTTC. Encoded protein: CASSFVGPSGQLQETQYF. This rearrangement joins TRBV5-5 to TRBJ2-5, with a tentative D call TRBD2 (7 bases). Germline V gives CDR1 SGHKS, CDR2 YYEKEE (reference sequence). CDR3 length: 18 amino acids. V was trimmed by 2 bases and J by 2 bases, leaving 22 bases between them.

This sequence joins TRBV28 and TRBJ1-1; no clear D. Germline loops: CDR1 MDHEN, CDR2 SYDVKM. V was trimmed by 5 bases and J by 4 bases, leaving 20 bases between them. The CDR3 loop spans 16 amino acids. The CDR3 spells CASSRPGEKASTEAFF. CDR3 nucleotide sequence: TGTGCCAGCAGTCGACCGGGCGAAAAAGCGAGCACTGAAGCTTTCTTT.

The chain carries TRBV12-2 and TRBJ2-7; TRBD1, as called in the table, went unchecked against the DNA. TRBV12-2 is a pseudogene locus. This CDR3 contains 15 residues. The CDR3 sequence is CASRLAGTACYEQYF. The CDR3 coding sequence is TGTGCAAGTCGCTTAGCGGGGACAGCGTGTTACGAGCAGTACTTC.

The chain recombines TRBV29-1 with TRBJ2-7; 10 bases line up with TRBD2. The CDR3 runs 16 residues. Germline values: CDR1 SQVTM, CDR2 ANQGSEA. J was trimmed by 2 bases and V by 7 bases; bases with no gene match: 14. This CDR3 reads CSADGPSGGGTYEQYF. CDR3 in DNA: TGCAGCGCCGATGGGCCTAGCGGGGGAGGAACCTACGAGCAGTACTTC.

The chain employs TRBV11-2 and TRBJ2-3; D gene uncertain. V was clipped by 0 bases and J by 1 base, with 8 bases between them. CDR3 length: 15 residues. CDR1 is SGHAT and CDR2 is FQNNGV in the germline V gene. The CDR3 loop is CASSLEAWRTDTQYF. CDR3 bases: TGTGCCAGCAGCTTAGAAGCTTGGCGCACAGATACGCAGTATTTT.

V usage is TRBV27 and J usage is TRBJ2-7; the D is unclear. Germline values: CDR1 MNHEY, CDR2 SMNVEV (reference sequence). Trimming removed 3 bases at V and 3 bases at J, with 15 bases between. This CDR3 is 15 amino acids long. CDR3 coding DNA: TGTGCCAGCAGTTTCTCGTTAAACTCCGACTACGAGCAGTACTTC. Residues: CASSFSLNSDYEQYF.

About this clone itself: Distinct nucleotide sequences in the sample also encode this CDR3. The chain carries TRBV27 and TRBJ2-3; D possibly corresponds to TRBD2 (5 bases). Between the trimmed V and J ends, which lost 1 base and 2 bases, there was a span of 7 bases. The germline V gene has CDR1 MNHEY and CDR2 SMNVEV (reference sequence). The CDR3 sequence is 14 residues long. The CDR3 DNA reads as TGTGCCAGCAGTTTATTGGACTCCACAGATACGCAGTATTTT. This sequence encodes CASSLLDSTDTQYF.

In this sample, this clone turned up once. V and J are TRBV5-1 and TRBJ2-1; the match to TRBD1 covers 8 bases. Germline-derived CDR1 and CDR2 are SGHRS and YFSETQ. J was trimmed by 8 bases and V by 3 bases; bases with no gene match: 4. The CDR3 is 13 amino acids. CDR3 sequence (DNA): TGCGCCAGCAGCTCTACAGGGGGACATGAGCAGTTCTTC. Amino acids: CASSSTGGHEQFF.

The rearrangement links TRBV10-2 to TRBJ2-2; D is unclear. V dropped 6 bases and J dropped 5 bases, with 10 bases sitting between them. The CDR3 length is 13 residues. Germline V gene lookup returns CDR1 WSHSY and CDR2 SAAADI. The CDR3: CASSLSTTGELFF. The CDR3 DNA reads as TGCGCCAGCAGCCTCAGTACTACCGGGGAGCTGTTTTTT.

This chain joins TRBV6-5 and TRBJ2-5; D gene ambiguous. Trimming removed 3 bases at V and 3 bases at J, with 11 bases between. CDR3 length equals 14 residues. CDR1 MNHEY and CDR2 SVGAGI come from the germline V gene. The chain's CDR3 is CASSYFQEKETQYF. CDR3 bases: TGTGCCAGCAGTTATTTCCAGGAAAAAGAGACCCAGTACTTC.

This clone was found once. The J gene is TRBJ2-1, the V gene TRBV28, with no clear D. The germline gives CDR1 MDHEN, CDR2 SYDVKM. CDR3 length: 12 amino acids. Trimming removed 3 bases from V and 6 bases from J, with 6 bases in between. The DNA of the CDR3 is TGTGCCAGCAGTTTCAGGCCCAATGAGCAGTTCTTC. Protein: CASSFRPNEQFF.

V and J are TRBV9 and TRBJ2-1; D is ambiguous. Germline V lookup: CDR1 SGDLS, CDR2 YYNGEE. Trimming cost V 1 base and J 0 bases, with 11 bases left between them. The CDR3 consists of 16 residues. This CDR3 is CASSVRDGVSYNEQFF. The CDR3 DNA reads TGTGCCAGCAGCGTACGAGATGGTGTCTCCTACAATGAGCAGTTCTTC. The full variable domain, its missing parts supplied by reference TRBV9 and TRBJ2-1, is DSGVTQTPKHLITATGQRVTLRCSPRSGDLSVYWYQQSLDQGLQFLIQYYNGEERAKGNILERFSAQQFPDLHSELNLSSLELGDSALYFCASSVRDGVSYNEQFFGPGTRLTVL.

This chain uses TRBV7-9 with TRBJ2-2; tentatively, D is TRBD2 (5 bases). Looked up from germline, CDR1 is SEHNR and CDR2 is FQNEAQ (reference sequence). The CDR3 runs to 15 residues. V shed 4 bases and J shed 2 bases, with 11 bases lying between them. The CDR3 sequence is CASSSTRGNTGELFF. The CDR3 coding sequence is TGTGCCAGCAGCTCCACCCGGGGAAACACCGGGGAGCTGTTTTTT.

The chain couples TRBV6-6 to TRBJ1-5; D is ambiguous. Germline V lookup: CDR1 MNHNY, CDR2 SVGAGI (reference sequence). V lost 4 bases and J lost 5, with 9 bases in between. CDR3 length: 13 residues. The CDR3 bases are TGTGCCAGCAGTTTTCTCAGCTATCAGCCCCAGCATTTT. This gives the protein CASSFLSYQPQHF.

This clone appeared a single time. This CDR3 is CASSQDGYTF. In nucleotides, the CDR3 is TGTGCCAGCAGTCAGGATGGCTACACCTTC. V usage is TRBV6-5 and J usage is TRBJ1-2; D unclear. This CDR3 is built from 10 residues. Germline V CDR1 and CDR2: MNHEY, SVGAGI. The V end lost 5 bases, the J end lost 6 bases, and 4 bases lay between the germline ends.

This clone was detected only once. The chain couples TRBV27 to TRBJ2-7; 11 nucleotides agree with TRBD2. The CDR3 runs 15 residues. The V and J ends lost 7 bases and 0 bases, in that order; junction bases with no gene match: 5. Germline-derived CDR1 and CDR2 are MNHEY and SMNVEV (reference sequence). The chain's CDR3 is CASIPLAGGSYEQYF. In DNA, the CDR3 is TGTGCCAGCATTCCCCTAGCGGGAGGCTCCTACGAGCAGTACTTC.

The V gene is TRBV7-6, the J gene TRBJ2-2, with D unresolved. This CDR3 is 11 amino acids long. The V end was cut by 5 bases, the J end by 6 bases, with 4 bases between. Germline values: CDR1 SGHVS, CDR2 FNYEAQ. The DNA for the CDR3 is TGTGCCAGCAGCCCCCCCGGGGAGCTGTTTTTT. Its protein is CASSPPGELFF.